The 4 T cell receptor beta chains presented below share a single source sample, sequenced in a study of cytomegalovirus exposure and HLA in healthy donors. 13 Jbeta primers and 60 Vbeta primers were used for the PCR. This table comes from immunoSEQ multiplex PCR, and its TCRdb copy is limited to in-frame clones, with some not included. The table has fewer than 95,000 clones, 80% seen once. The material sequenced was PBMCs. These receptor sequences come from a man aged 18 to 30 in good health and CMV-seronegative.

A note on this clone: Its ends do not fully match the called genes, so a read error is possible. The chain combines TRBV10-2 with TRBJ1-6; 7 bases match TRBD1. The CDR3 is made up of 12 amino acids. Germline-derived CDR1 and CDR2 are WSHSY and SAAADI. CDR3 nucleotide sequence: TGCGCCAGCAGTGCCGCTGGACAGGTCCGCAACTTT. As protein: CASSAAGQVRNF.

V and J are TRBV5-1 and TRBJ1-1, with D unclear. V was cut by 4 bases and J by 2 bases, with 15 bases left in between. This CDR3 is 15 amino acids long. The V gene's germline CDR1 is SGHRS and CDR2 YFSETQ. The CDR3 here is CASSNLGGANTEAFF. The CDR3 region has the DNA TGCGCCAGCAGCAATCTCGGCGGCGCCAACACTGAAGCTTTCTTT.

The genes are TRBV7-2 and TRBJ2-7, with D possibly matching TRBD2 (7 bases). The germline CDR1 and CDR2 sequences are SGHTA and FQGNSA. V lost 6 bases and J lost 2, with 17 bases in between. This CDR3 region has 15 residues. The CDR3 sequence: CASSLEAGDTYEQYF. CDR3 DNA: TGTGCCAGCAGTCTGGAGGCGGGGGACACCTACGAGCAGTACTTC.

The rearrangement uses TRBV4-1 and TRBJ1-5, with D uncertain. Germline V gene data show CDR1 as MGHRA and CDR2 as YSYEKL. V was shortened by 2 bases and J by 2 bases, with 16 bases between the two germline ends. The CDR3 consists of 17 residues. The CDR3 region is CASSQSSTSGGNQPQHF. The DNA of the CDR3 is TGCGCCAGCAGCCAATCCTCGACTTCGGGTGGCAATCAGCCCCAGCATTTT.